Given below is one T cell receptor (beta chain) in context. This sample is part of a study of T cell changes during pregnancy in multiple sclerosis. Trimming at V came to 3 bases and at J to 0 bases, leaving 7 bases not matched to a gene. The CDR3 is made up of 16 amino acids. Germline lookup yields CDR1 SGHNT and CDR2 YYREEE (reference sequence). Libraries were prepared by immunoSEQ multiplex PCR; TCRdb keeps only in-frame clonotypes and omits some of them. The sample lists some 94,000 clones; 92% were seen once. This TCR was sampled from a female donor with multiple sclerosis, enrolled in a pregnancy study. The chain combines TRBV5-4 with TRBJ2-7, with TRBD1 matching 9 bases. The sequencing here drew on peripheral blood, taken in the first trimester of pregnancy. The CDR3 DNA is TGTGCCAGCAGCTCCGGGACAGGGTTCTCCTCCTACGAGCAGTACTTC. It is translated as CASSSGTGFSSYEQYF.